These 32 T cell receptor beta chains originate from one sample sequenced in a study of blood T cell repertoires in COVID-19. The repertoire was sequenced with immunoSEQ multiplex PCR; TCRdb's copy has only in-frame clones and lacks some. The sample records 250,000 to 350,000 clones, more than 75% being singletons. The sequenced sample was PBMCs or T cells enriched from blood (not recorded which). The receptors come from a woman aged 60-75 years in a cohort exposed to, infected with or recovered from COVID-19 (not recorded which).

The rearrangement uses TRBV19 and TRBJ1-2, with 10 nucleotides matching TRBD1. V shed 3 bases and J 7 bases; nucleotides not matched to a gene: 2. The CDR3 loop spans 13 amino acids. CDR1 is LNHDA, CDR2 SQIVND, per germline (reference sequence). The CDR3 DNA reads TGTGCCAGTAGTATGCGGACAGGGGGTGGCTACACCTTC. Protein product: CASSMRTGGGYTF.

The chain recombines TRBV21-1 with TRBJ2-1; TRBD2 was called by the table and not checked on the DNA. TRBV21-1 is a listed pseudogene. This CDR3 spans 18 amino acids. CDR3 in amino acids: CASSKASGGRGPYNEQFF. The DNA of the CDR3 is TGTGCCAGCAGCAAAGCCTCAGGCGGGAGGGGCCCCTACAATGAGCAGTTCTTC.

V gene TRBV11-3 combines with J gene TRBJ2-1, with TRBD1 as a possible D gene (7 bases). The V gene's germline CDR1 is SGHNT and CDR2 YENEEA. V was trimmed by 5 bases and J by 6 bases, leaving 14 bases between them. The CDR3 contains 14 residues. The CDR3 DNA reads as TGTGCCAGCAGCCAAGTCCAGGGGGGCAATGAGCAGTTCTTC. Its protein is CASSQVQGGNEQFF. Full variable domain (rest looked up from reference TRBV11-3 and TRBJ2-1): EAGVVQSPRYKIIEKKQPVAFWCNPISGHNTLYWYLQNLGQGPELLIRYENEEAVDDSQLPKDRFSAERLKGVDSTLKIQPAELGDSAVYLCASSQVQGGNEQFFGPGTRLTVL.

The chain links TRBV19 to TRBJ1-4, with 7 positions matching TRBD1. V shed 4 bases, J shed 8 bases, and the junction held 10 bases outside the gene matches. Per the germline V gene, CDR1 is LNHDA and CDR2 is SQIVND (reference sequence). The length of the CDR3 is 15 residues. CDR3 in DNA: TGTGCCAGTAGTAACCGACAGGGACCAAGAGAAAAACTGTTTTTT. Residues: CASSNRQGPREKLFF.

The V and J genes are TRBV19 and TRBJ1-1, with TRBD1 matching over 7 bases. CDR1 and CDR2 (germline): LNHDA, SQIVND (reference sequence). This CDR3 spans 12 amino acids. V trimming: 9 bases; J trimming: 9 bases; junction bases outside the gene matches: 10. As DNA, the CDR3 is TGTGCCAGCTTCCGGGACAGATTTCAAGCTTTCTTT. Translation gives CASFRDRFQAFF. Full variable domain (outside the CDR3, taken from reference TRBV19 and TRBJ1-1): DGGITQSPKYLFRKEGQNVTLSCEQNLNHDAMYWYRQDPGQGLRLIYYSQIVNDFQKGDIAEGYSVSREKKESFPLTVTSAQKNPTAFYLCASFRDRFQAFFGQGTRLTVV.

The chain is built from TRBV6-5 and TRBJ2-7; 8 positions match TRBD1. The CDR3 extends over 14 amino acids. V was clipped by 5 bases and J by 0 bases; unmatched bases: 3. The germline V gene has CDR1 MNHEY and CDR2 SVGAGI. CDR3 loop: CASSRTGYSYEQYF. Written as DNA, the CDR3 is TGTGCCAGCAGTCGGACAGGGTACTCCTACGAGCAGTACTTC.

This chain connects TRBV3-1 (or the pseudogene TRBV3-2) to TRBJ1-6; perhaps TRBD1 as D (5 bases). Germline loops: CDR1 LGHDT, CDR2 YNNKEL (reference sequence). There are 16 residues in the CDR3. The V end lost 4 bases, the J end lost 3 bases, and 13 bases lay between the germline ends. CDR3 loop: CASSLTGGVYNSPLHF. In DNA, the CDR3 is TGTGCCAGCAGCCTCACAGGAGGGGTCTATAATTCACCCCTCCACTTT.

This clone was counted only a few times. The V gene is TRBV3-1 (or the pseudogene TRBV3-2), the J gene TRBJ2-2; possible D gene TRBD1, 6 bases. Germline CDR1 is LGHDT and CDR2 is YNNKEL (reference sequence). The CDR3 length is 13 residues. Between the trimmed V and J ends, which lost 6 bases and 6 bases, there was a span of 11 bases. CDR3 in DNA: TGTGCCAGCAGACCTACAGGGCCCGGGGAGCTGTTTTTT. Translation gives CASRPTGPGELFF.

This chain uses TRBV30 with TRBJ2-5; 8 nucleotides line up with TRBD1. After removal of 2 bases from V and 5 bases from J, the junction contained 1 base not matched to a gene. Germline V gene data show CDR1 as GTSNPN and CDR2 as SVGIG (reference sequence). The CDR3 is made up of 12 amino acids. CDR3 in DNA: TGTGCCTGGAGTACAGGGGGGGAGACCCAGTACTTC. Translating it yields CAWSTGGETQYF.

J is TRBJ2-2 and V is TRBV6-5, with a weak D call TRBD2 (5 bases). The CDR3 covers 13 residues. From germline, CDR1 is MNHEY and CDR2 SVGAGI. V lost 6 bases and J 4 bases, leaving 9 bases between the germline ends. As DNA, the CDR3 is TGTGCCAGCAGCGGGGTTATCACCGGGGAGCTGTTTTTT. Translating it yields CASSGVITGELFF.

The J gene is TRBJ2-1, the V gene TRBV19; 7 positions agree with TRBD2. Germline trimming cut 4 bases from V and 7 bases from J; bases unmatched to any gene: 13. The CDR3 length is 16 residues. The V gene's germline CDR1 is LNHDA and CDR2 SQIVND (reference sequence). Here the CDR3 DNA reads TGTGCCAGTAGTAGCTGGGAGGGCCTGATAGTGAATGAGCAGTTCTTC. It is translated as CASSSWEGLIVNEQFF.

This chain links TRBV5-5 with TRBJ2-3, with D maybe TRBD2 (5 bases). The CDR3 spans 15 residues. Looked up from germline, CDR1 is SGHKS and CDR2 is YYEKEE (reference sequence). The V end was cut by 4 bases, the J end by 3 bases, with 15 bases between. The CDR3 protein is CASSPSGIGTDTQYF. In DNA form, the CDR3 reads TGTGCCAGCAGCCCCTCGGGGATTGGGACAGATACGCAGTATTTT.

V gene TRBV7-2 combines with J gene TRBJ1-5; the match to TRBD1 covers 7 bases. After removal of 2 bases from V and 9 bases from J, the junction contained 16 bases not matched to a gene. The CDR3 loop spans 17 amino acids. Germline V CDR1 and CDR2: SGHTA, FQGNSA. This chain's CDR3 is CASSLRSVGTVSLPQHF. CDR3 DNA sequence: TGTGCCAGCAGCTTAAGATCTGTGGGGACAGTCTCATTGCCCCAGCATTTT.

This clone appeared a few times. This sequence joins TRBV27 and TRBJ2-1; 12 bases align to TRBD2. The ends lost 0 bases at V and 8 bases at J; junction bases unmatched: 5. CDR3 length equals 16 residues. From germline, CDR1 is MNHEY and CDR2 SMNVEV (reference sequence). The CDR3: CASSLSRLAGGDEQFF. CDR3 DNA: TGTGCCAGCAGTTTATCGCGGCTAGCGGGAGGGGATGAGCAGTTCTTC.

The V call is TRBV11-3, the J call TRBJ2-6, with 7 bases aligning to TRBD2. Losses at the gene ends were 2 bases for V and 2 bases for J; bases not matched to a gene: 3. Germline lookup yields CDR1 SGHNT and CDR2 YENEEA. This CDR3 comprises 16 residues. Here the CDR3 DNA reads TGTGCCAGCAGCTTACACAGCGGGACTGGGGCCAACGTCCTGACTTTC. It translates to CASSLHSGTGANVLTF.

The chain combines TRBV7-2 with TRBJ1-2, with 8 bases lining up with TRBD1. CDR1 is SGHTA and CDR2 is FQGNSA in the germline V gene. J lost 7 bases, V lost 1 base, and 5 bases had no gene match. The CDR3 loop spans 14 amino acids. The CDR3 DNA sequence: TGTGCCAGCAGCTTAGATCAGGGGGCGCGTGGCTACACCTTC. Encoded protein: CASSLDQGARGYTF.

Worth noting for this clone: At one end, the junction sequence differs from germline, possibly due to a read error. This rearrangement joins TRBV2 to TRBJ2-6; D is perhaps TRBD1 (5 bases). CDR3 length equals 16 residues. Per the germline V gene, CDR1 is SNHLY and CDR2 is FYNNEI. CDR3 nucleotide sequence: TGTGCCAGCAGTGAAACAGGCAGCTCTGGGGCCAGCGTCCTGACTTTC. This translates into CASSETGSSGASVLTF.

The gene calls are TRBV7-6 and TRBJ2-7; D perhaps matches TRBD2 (6 bases). The germline V gene has CDR1 SGHVS and CDR2 FNYEAQ. V shed 6 bases and J shed 3 bases, with 18 bases lying between them. The CDR3 length is 15 residues. The CDR3, as DNA: TGTGCCAGCAGTTTACCCGGGAGTTCAAACTACGAGCAGTACTTC. Its translation is CASSLPGSSNYEQYF.

This chain links TRBV28 with TRBJ1-5; D is possibly TRBD1 (6 bases). The CDR3 has 15 amino acids. Germline CDR1 reads MDHEN; CDR2 reads SYDVKM. V gave up 2 bases and J gave up 6 bases, with 14 bases separating them. CDR3 region: CASSLGRAGAQPQHF. The DNA for the CDR3 is TGTGCCAGCAGTTTAGGACGTGCGGGGGCTCAGCCCCAGCATTTT.

V is TRBV2 and J is TRBJ2-2; the D is unclear. Trimming took off 4 bases at V and 6 bases at J, with 15 bases between the two ends. From germline, CDR1 is SNHLY and CDR2 FYNNEI. The CDR3 extends over 15 amino acids. CDR3 sequence (DNA): TGTGCCAGCAGTGCCACTGCTTCTAGTGCCGGGGAGCTGTTTTTT. It translates to CASSATASSAGELFF.

The chain recombines TRBV3-1 (or the pseudogene TRBV3-2) with TRBJ1-3, with 7 bases fitting TRBD1. J lost 4 bases, V lost 4 bases, and 4 bases had no gene match. Looked up from germline, CDR1 is LGHDT and CDR2 is YNNKEL (reference sequence). The CDR3 contains 14 residues. The CDR3 DNA reads TGTGCCAGCAGCCCACAGGGGTACGGAAACACCATATATTTT. Its translation is CASSPQGYGNTIYF.

This clone has ten or more counts. The genes are TRBV5-1 and TRBJ2-7, with 10 nucleotides matching TRBD1. Trimming at V came to 4 bases and at J to 4 bases, leaving 5 bases not matched to a gene. Germline lookup yields CDR1 SGHRS and CDR2 YFSETQ. The length of the CDR3 is 14 residues. The CDR3: CASSERQGAYEQYF. DNA of the CDR3: TGCGCCAGCAGCGAAAGACAGGGGGCTTACGAGCAGTACTTC.

V and J are TRBV18 and TRBJ2-5, with TRBD1 matching 9 bases. The junction had 18 bases not matched to a gene; V was cut back by 0 bases and J by 4 bases. The CDR3 covers 20 residues. Germline CDR1 is KGHSH and CDR2 is LQKENI. CDR3 DNA sequence: TGTGCCAGCTCACCACCGCAAGATACTCGGGACAGGGCCCTCGGAGAGACCCAGTACTTC. Encoded protein: CASSPPQDTRDRALGETQYF.

The CDR3 DNA sequence: TGTGCCAGCAGCGATGGAGGGAACAGGATAGCTTTCTTT. Translation gives CASSDGGNRIAFF. J is TRBJ1-1 and V is TRBV2, with D possibly TRBD1 on 5 matching bases. CDR3 length: 13 residues. Germline CDR1 and CDR2: SNHLY and FYNNEI. Trimming pared 6 bases from V and 10 bases from J, leaving 18 bases between.

The chain has TRBV11-2 and TRBJ1-6, with D possibly TRBD1 on 5 matching bases. Germline CDR1 reads SGHAT; CDR2 reads FQNNGV. The CDR3 is 13 residues long. V was cut by 1 base and J by 13 bases, with 11 bases left in between. CDR3 sequence reads: CASSLGYGGPLHF. DNA of the CDR3: TGTGCCAGCAGCTTAGGTTACGGGGGGCCCCTCCACTTT.

The chain is built from TRBV6-5 and TRBJ2-5, with TRBD1 matching over 11 bases. Germline V lookup: CDR1 MNHEY, CDR2 SVGAGI. The V segment lost 11 bases and the J segment 5 bases; nucleotides outside the gene matches: 10. This CDR3 contains 14 residues. The CDR3 DNA sequence: TGTGCCTCTTCCCGGGACAGGGGGGGGGAGACCCAGTACTTC. It codes for CASSRDRGGETQYF.

The rearrangement joins TRBV7-2 to TRBJ1-3; a possible D gene is TRBD1 (5 bases). The germline V and J ends were trimmed by 1 base and 0 bases, with 10 bases remaining between them. The CDR3 length is 16 residues. CDR1 and CDR2 from the germline V gene are SGHTA and FQGNSA. The CDR3 protein is CASSLGATGSGNTIYF. CDR3 sequence (DNA): TGTGCCAGCAGCTTAGGGGCTACAGGCTCTGGAAACACCATATATTTT.

The V gene is TRBV4-1, the J gene TRBJ2-5, with a tentative D call TRBD1 (5 bases). With 0 bases removed from V and 4 bases from J, the gap between germline ends came to 12 bases. The CDR3 has 15 residues. Germline CDR1 and CDR2: MGHRA and YSYEKL. The CDR3 sequence: CASSQETGLGETQYF. The CDR3 DNA reads as TGCGCCAGCAGCCAAGAAACAGGTTTGGGAGAGACCCAGTACTTC.

This chain joins TRBV9 and TRBJ1-1, with D unclear. With 0 bases removed from V and 3 bases from J, the gap between germline ends came to 12 bases. The CDR3 totals 15 residues. In germline, CDR1 is SGDLS, CDR2 YYNGEE. Here the CDR3 reads CASSVAGSGDTEAFF. The DNA for the CDR3 is TGTGCCAGCAGCGTAGCGGGGTCTGGGGACACTGAAGCTTTCTTT.

The rearrangement links TRBV5-4 to TRBJ2-2; 8 bases line up with TRBD1. The CDR3 spans 15 residues. From germline, CDR1 is SGHNT and CDR2 YYREEE (reference sequence). The junction had 8 bases not matched to a gene; V was cut back by 4 bases and J by 6 bases. The CDR3 DNA sequence: TGTGCCAGCAGCCATACAGGGGGAGTTCCCGGGGAGCTGTTTTTT. Protein: CASSHTGGVPGELFF.

The chain carries TRBV30 and TRBJ1-6; 8 bases match TRBD1. V shed 2 bases and J 0 bases; nucleotides not matched to a gene: 9. Germline values: CDR1 GTSNPN, CDR2 SVGIG (reference sequence). The length of the CDR3 is 18 residues. CDR3 loop: CAWSTWTGMNSYNSPLHF. The CDR3 DNA follows: TGTGCCTGGAGTACGTGGACAGGGATGAACTCCTATAATTCACCCCTCCACTTT. Looking up the rest from reference TRBV30 and TRBJ1-6 gives the full variable domain: SQTIHQWPATLVQPVGSPLSLECTVEGTSNPNLYWYRQAAGRGLQLLFYSVGIGQISSEVPQNLSASRPQDRQFILSSKKLLLSDSGFYLCAWSTWTGMNSYNSPLHFGNGTRLTVT.

V gene TRBV7-2 combines with J gene TRBJ2-2; TRBD2 matches 7 bases. Germline CDR1 reads SGHTA; CDR2 reads FQGNSA. Trimming cost V 4 bases and J 4 bases; bases outside gene matches: 15. CDR3 size: 18 residues. Here the CDR3 reads CASSSPQLAPRGTGELFF. As DNA, the CDR3 is TGTGCCAGCAGCTCCCCCCAACTAGCGCCACGGGGCACCGGGGAGCTGTTTTTT.